The next 31 T cell receptor beta chains were all read from a single sample in a study of cytomegalovirus exposure and HLA in healthy donors. The PCR contained 60 Vbeta and 13 Jbeta primers. The protocol was immunoSEQ multiplex PCR, while the TCRdb copy is restricted to in-frame clones and leaves out a portion. The sample has more than 200,000 clones, almost 80% seen once; the top ten hold roughly 1.9%. What was sequenced was PBMCs. Receptors were obtained from a male donor in good health and CMV-seronegative.

J is TRBJ2-1 and V is TRBV10-3, with 12 bases identical to TRBD2. Germline V gene lookup returns CDR1 ENHRY and CDR2 SYGVKD. Losses at the gene ends were 2 bases for V and 7 bases for J; bases not matched to a gene: 3. CDR3 length: 15 residues. This chain's CDR3 is CAISEPSGRGNEQFF. CDR3 DNA: TGTGCCATCAGTGAGCCTAGCGGGAGGGGAAATGAGCAGTTCTTC.

The chain employs TRBV7-9 and TRBJ1-1; D may be TRBD1 (6 bases). Trimming took off 7 bases at V and 2 bases at J, with 17 bases between the two ends. Germline V gene lookup returns CDR1 SEHNR and CDR2 FQNEAQ (reference sequence). The CDR3 runs to 15 residues. The CDR3 spells CASIPSRGDNTEAFF. The DNA of the CDR3 is TGTGCCAGCATCCCATCCAGGGGCGATAACACTGAAGCTTTCTTT.

V usage is TRBV7-2 and J usage is TRBJ2-7; D is possibly TRBD1 (5 bases). Germline V gene data show CDR1 as SGHTA and CDR2 as FQGNSA. Trimming shortened V by 5 bases and J by 6 bases, and 14 bases separated the two germline ends. The length of the CDR3 is 13 residues. The CDR3 nucleotides are TGTGCCAGCAGCGTTAGGGGTGGTGGCGAGCAGTACTTC. Translation: CASSVRGGGEQYF.

Notes on this clone: Germline and junction disagree at one end, which may indicate a read error. V usage is TRBV7-7 and J usage is TRBJ2-5; perhaps TRBD2 as D (5 bases). The germline V gene has CDR1 SSHAT and CDR2 FNYEAQ (reference sequence). This CDR3 has 15 residues. CDR3 sequence (DNA): TGTGCTAGCAGCTTAGAAGACGGCTCGGGGGAGACCCAGTACTTC. Its translation: CASSLEDGSGETQYF.

This clone was counted between two and nine times. This chain joins TRBV5-1 and TRBJ2-7, with 9 bases lining up with TRBD1. The CDR3 totals 14 residues. The ends lost 2 bases at V and 7 bases at J; junction bases unmatched: 7. CDR1 and CDR2 from the germline V gene are SGHRS and YFSETQ. CDR3 in DNA: TGCGCCAGCAGCTTCGGACAGGGGTTAGGAGAGCAGTACTTC. Translating gives CASSFGQGLGEQYF.

This clone has a handful of counts. The chain recombines TRBV5-6 with TRBJ2-5; D may be TRBD2 (6 bases). Trimming left V 7 bases short and J 2 bases short, with 12 bases between. Germline V CDR1 and CDR2: SGHDT, YYEEEE. This CDR3 comprises 13 residues. In DNA, the CDR3 is TGTGCCAGCCAATGGCGGGATCAAGAGACCCAGTACTTC. Encoded protein: CASQWRDQETQYF.

This rearrangement joins TRBV19 to TRBJ2-1; possible D gene TRBD2, 6 bases. V lost 6 bases, J lost 10 bases, and 16 bases lay in between. The V gene's germline CDR1 is LNHDA and CDR2 SQIVND (reference sequence). This CDR3 has 13 amino acids. CDR3 region: CASSRNGGKEQFF. CDR3 nucleotide sequence: TGTGCCAGTAGCCGAAATGGGGGGAAAGAGCAGTTCTTC.

This chain joins TRBV19 and TRBJ2-5, with D possibly matching TRBD2 (5 bases). V gave up 3 bases and J gave up 5 bases, with 13 bases separating them. The CDR3 is 14 residues long. Per the germline V gene, CDR1 is LNHDA and CDR2 is SQIVND (reference sequence). CDR3 coding DNA: TGTGCCAGTAGTATGTATGGACTGGGGGAGACCCAGTACTTC. It is translated as CASSMYGLGETQYF.

This clone was observed a single time. This chain uses TRBV10-1 with TRBJ1-5, with 8 bases fitting TRBD1. CDR3 length: 19 residues. CDR1 is WNHNN and CDR2 is SYGVQD in the germline V gene (reference sequence). V gave up 1 base and J gave up 0 bases; unmatched junction bases: 11. The CDR3 DNA sequence: TGCGCCAGCAGTGAGTTTCGACAGGGGAAACTGTATAGCAATCAGCCCCAGCATTTT. This gives the protein CASSEFRQGKLYSNQPQHF.

V and J are TRBV19 and TRBJ2-4, with 11 bases lining up with TRBD1. The CDR3 covers 16 residues. Trimming took 7 bases from V and 8 from J; bases not matched to a gene: 13. Germline V gene sequence: CDR1 LNHDA, CDR2 SQIVND (reference sequence). The CDR3, as DNA: TGTGCCAGTACCTCGGGACAGGGGGGAATAAAGGACATTCAGTACTTC. It yields the protein CASTSGQGGIKDIQYF.

V usage is TRBV4-2 and J usage is TRBJ2-5; a weak D match, TRBD1 (5 bases). The DNA end is a closer match to TRBJ2-7, so the J assignment may be wrong. CDR3 length equals 15 residues. Germline assignment: CDR1 LGHNA and CDR2 YNFKEQ. The DNA of the CDR3 is TGTGCCAGCAGCCAAGATCCCCGACAGTTCTACGAGCAGTACTTC. This encodes CASSQDPRQFYEQYF.

The rearrangement joins TRBV27 to TRBJ1-2; possibly TRBD1 for D (6 bases). CDR1 and CDR2 from the germline V gene are MNHEY and SMNVEV (reference sequence). V was cut by 5 bases and J by 8 bases, with 18 bases left in between. The CDR3 totals 14 residues. CDR3 nucleotides: TGTGCCAGCAGTCCAAATCACAGGGCGTGGGGCTACACCTTC. The encoded protein is CASSPNHRAWGYTF.

The V gene is TRBV6-5, the J gene TRBJ2-7, with D perhaps matching TRBD1 (6 bases). V lost 2 bases and J 0 bases, leaving 11 bases between the germline ends. The CDR3 sequence is 15 residues long. Germline values: CDR1 MNHEY, CDR2 SVGAGI. CDR3 sequence reads: CASSYGQGSSYEQYF. DNA for the CDR3: TGTGCCAGCAGTTACGGGCAGGGGAGCTCCTACGAGCAGTACTTC.

The chain combines TRBV25-1 with TRBJ2-3, with TRBD2 matching 8 bases. Germline lookup yields CDR1 MGHDK and CDR2 SYGVNS. V was pared by 2 bases and J by 4 bases, with 5 bases of the junction left unmatched. CDR3 length equals 15 residues. CDR3: CASSEKAGAADTQYF. As DNA, the CDR3 is TGTGCCAGCAGTGAAAAAGCGGGAGCGGCAGATACGCAGTATTTT.

The chain has TRBV5-6 and TRBJ1-1; possibly TRBD1 for D (6 bases). Trimming left V 2 bases short and J 5 bases short, with 16 bases between. The CDR3 extends over 15 amino acids. CDR1 SGHDT and CDR2 YYEEEE come from the germline V gene. The CDR3 DNA is TGTGCCAGCAGCTTCGATACAGGGAAAGGGACTGAAGCTTTCTTT. Translation gives CASSFDTGKGTEAFF.

The V call is TRBV13, the J call TRBJ2-1; D is perhaps TRBD1 (5 bases). Looked up from germline, CDR1 is PRHDT and CDR2 is FYEKMQ (reference sequence). V shed 0 bases and J shed 8 bases, with 14 bases lying between them. The CDR3 has 15 amino acids. The CDR3 coding sequence is TGTGCCAGCAGCTTAGGGGGGCTAGACGTTCATGAGCAGTTCTTC. This gives the protein CASSLGGLDVHEQFF. The full variable domain, rest sourced from reference TRBV13 and TRBJ2-1, is AAGVIQSPRHLIKEKRETATLKCYPIPRHDTVYWYQQGPGQDPQFLISFYEKMQSDKGSIPDRFSAQQFSDYHSELNMSSLELGDSALYFCASSLGGLDVHEQFFGPGTRLTVL.

This chain uses TRBV19 with TRBJ2-7; no reliable D call. The CDR3 spans 12 residues. Per the germline V gene, CDR1 is LNHDA and CDR2 is SQIVND (reference sequence). With 0 bases removed from V and 2 bases from J, the gap between germline ends came to 2 bases. Here the CDR3 reads CASSIDAYEQYF. CDR3 nucleotides: TGTGCCAGTAGTATAGACGCCTACGAGCAGTACTTC.

This chain links TRBV5-6 with TRBJ2-5, with 9 bases lining up with TRBD2. This CDR3 contains 13 residues. The V gene end was trimmed by 4 bases and the J gene end by 6 bases; junction bases not matched to a gene: 4. The germline CDR1 and CDR2 sequences are SGHDT and YYEEEE. CDR3 DNA sequence: TGTGCCAGCAGCCCCGCGGGGGGGCAGACCCAGTACTTC. Residues: CASSPAGGQTQYF.

The chain recombines TRBV28 with TRBJ2-1; 7 bases are a match to TRBD1. The CDR3 length is 16 residues. CDR1 is MDHEN, CDR2 SYDVKM, per germline. V trimming: 5 bases; J trimming: 6 bases; junction bases outside the gene matches: 13. This chain's CDR3 is CASSRGQDRSGNEQFF. The CDR3 DNA sequence: TGTGCCAGCAGTAGAGGGCAGGACAGGTCAGGCAATGAGCAGTTCTTC.

The rearrangement uses TRBV5-8 and TRBJ2-7; 10 nucleotides line up with TRBD2. CDR3 size: 17 residues. CDR1 is SGHTS and CDR2 is YDEGEE in the germline V gene. Unmatched junction bases numbered 6, after V lost 0 bases and J lost 0 bases. The CDR3 sequence is CASSLVASGRSSYEQYF. CDR3 nucleotide sequence: TGTGCCAGCAGCTTGGTGGCTAGCGGGAGAAGCTCCTACGAGCAGTACTTC.

The CDR3 nucleotides are TGTGCCAGCAGGGTGGGCAGGGGGCTATCCGAGCAGTACTTC. Protein product: CASRVGRGLSEQYF. This chain uses TRBV6-6 with TRBJ2-5; TRBD1 agrees at 8 bases. The DNA end favors TRBJ2-7, so the J call may be wrong. This CDR3 has 14 residues. The V gene's germline CDR1 is MNHNY and CDR2 SVGAGI (reference sequence).

The V and J genes are TRBV19 and TRBJ1-1, with 7 bases lining up with TRBD1. CDR3 length: 13 residues. Germline V gives CDR1 LNHDA, CDR2 SQIVND (reference sequence). V shed 1 base and J 6 bases; nucleotides not matched to a gene: 2. CDR3 in amino acids: CASSIGTGAEAFF. The CDR3 bases are TGTGCCAGTAGTATAGGAACAGGGGCTGAAGCTTTCTTT.

This clone came up a few times. DNA for the CDR3: TGTGCCAGCAGTCTAAAGACTAGCGCTGTTCGTTACAATGAGCAGTTCTTC. This encodes CASSLKTSAVRYNEQFF. This chain joins TRBV27 and TRBJ2-1; TRBD2 matches 8 bases. CDR1 MNHEY and CDR2 SMNVEV come from the germline V gene (reference sequence). The CDR3 runs 17 residues. The junction had 13 bases not matched to a gene; V was cut back by 5 bases and J by 4 bases.

The chain employs TRBV5-1 and TRBJ2-7, with 8 bases that match TRBD1. The V segment lost 0 bases and the J segment 5 bases; nucleotides outside the gene matches: 4. This CDR3 region has 14 residues. Per the germline V gene, CDR1 is SGHRS and CDR2 is YFSETQ. The CDR3 region is CASSLGRTGNEQYF. The CDR3 region has the DNA TGCGCCAGCAGCTTGGGTCGGACAGGGAACGAGCAGTACTTC.

This chain joins TRBV5-4 and TRBJ1-5, with D unresolved. The CDR3 spans 14 residues. Germline CDR1 reads SGHNT; CDR2 reads YYREEE (reference sequence). The germline V and J ends were trimmed by 3 bases and 0 bases, with 7 bases remaining between them. The chain's CDR3 is CASSSGISNQPQHF. The CDR3 DNA follows: TGTGCCAGCAGCTCCGGGATTAGCAATCAGCCCCAGCATTTT.

The chain has TRBV28 and TRBJ1-1, with 7 bases aligning to TRBD1. The germline V gene encodes CDR1 MDHEN and CDR2 SYDVKM. This CDR3 comprises 16 residues. Losses at the gene ends were 5 bases for V and 3 bases for J; bases not matched to a gene: 12. The CDR3 DNA reads as TGTGCCAGCAGTCAAATTAGTAGGGGGCGGGACACTGAAGCTTTCTTT. Its protein product is CASSQISRGRDTEAFF.

The chain links TRBV4-2 to TRBJ2-7; 11 bases line up with TRBD1. J gave up 7 bases and V 0 bases, and 8 bases lay outside the gene matches. The CDR3 extends over 16 amino acids. Germline CDR1 is LGHNA and CDR2 is YNFKEQ. The chain's CDR3 is CASSQDYGQGAREQYF. In DNA form, the CDR3 reads TGTGCCAGCAGCCAAGATTATGGACAGGGGGCGAGAGAGCAGTACTTC.

This chain links TRBV14 with TRBJ1-4, with 7 bases aligning to TRBD1. Looked up from germline, CDR1 is SGHDN and CDR2 is FVKESK. This CDR3 contains 15 residues. The V segment lost 4 bases and the J segment 4 bases; nucleotides outside the gene matches: 6. CDR3 in amino acids: CASSLARGNNEKLFF. Written as DNA, the CDR3 is TGTGCCAGCAGCCTTGCCAGGGGGAATAATGAAAAACTGTTTTTT.

The chain is built from TRBV11-2 and TRBJ1-2, with 8 bases that match TRBD1. Germline CDR1 is SGHAT and CDR2 is FQNNGV. The CDR3 totals 14 residues. V was clipped by 5 bases and J by 5 bases; unmatched bases: 7. The CDR3 coding sequence is TGTGCCAGCAGCCCACGACAGGGGACATATGGCTACACCTTC. It specifies CASSPRQGTYGYTF.

The rearrangement links TRBV6-5 to TRBJ2-7; D call uncertain. CDR1 and CDR2 from the germline V gene are MNHEY and SVGAGI. V was pared by 2 bases and J by 0 bases, with 8 bases between. This CDR3 comprises 14 residues. DNA of the CDR3: TGTGCCAGCAGTTACAGTACATCCTCCTACGAGCAGTACTTC. It yields the protein CASSYSTSSYEQYF.

The genes are TRBV5-6 and TRBJ2-5; 8 positions match TRBD1. The J call is in doubt because the DNA end fits TRBJ2-7 better. Germline CDR1 and CDR2: SGHDT and YYEEEE. CDR3 length: 18 residues. The chain's CDR3 is CASSLPGDRTRPTYEQYF. CDR3 DNA sequence: TGTGCCAGCAGCTTGCCCGGGGACAGGACACGCCCGACCTACGAGCAGTACTTC.